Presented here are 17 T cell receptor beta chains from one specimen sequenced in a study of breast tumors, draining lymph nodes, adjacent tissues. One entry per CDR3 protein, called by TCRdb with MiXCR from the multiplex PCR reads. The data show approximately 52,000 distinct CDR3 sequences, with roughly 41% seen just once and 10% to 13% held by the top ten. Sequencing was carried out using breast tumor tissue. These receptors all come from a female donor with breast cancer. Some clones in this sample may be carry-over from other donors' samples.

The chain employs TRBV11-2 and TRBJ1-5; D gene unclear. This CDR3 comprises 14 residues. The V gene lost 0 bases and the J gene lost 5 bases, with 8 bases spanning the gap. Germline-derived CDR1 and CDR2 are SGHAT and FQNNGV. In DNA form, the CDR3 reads TGTGCCAGCAGCTTAGATTCGGGTGATCAGCCCCAGCATTTT. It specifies CASSLDSGDQPQHF. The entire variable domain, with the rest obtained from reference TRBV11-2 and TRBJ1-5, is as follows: EAGVAQSPRYKIIEKRQSVAFWCNPISGHATLYWYQQILGQGPKLLIQFQNNGVVDDSQLPKDRFSAERLKGVDSTLKIQPAKLEDSAVYLCASSLDSGDQPQHFGDGTRLSIL.

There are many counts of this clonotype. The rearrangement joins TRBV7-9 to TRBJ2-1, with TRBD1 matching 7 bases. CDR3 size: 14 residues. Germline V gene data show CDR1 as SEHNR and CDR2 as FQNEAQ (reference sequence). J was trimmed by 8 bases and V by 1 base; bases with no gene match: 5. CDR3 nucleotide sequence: TGTGCCAGCAGCTTAGACAGGGGATGGCATGAGCAGTTCTTC. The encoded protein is CASSLDRGWHEQFF.

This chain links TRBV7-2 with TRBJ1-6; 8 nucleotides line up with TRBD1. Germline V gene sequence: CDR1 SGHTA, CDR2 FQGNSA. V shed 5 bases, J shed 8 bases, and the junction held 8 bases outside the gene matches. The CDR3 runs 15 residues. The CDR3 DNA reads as TGTGCCAGCAGCCGGGGGACAGGTTCGGATTCACCCCTCCACTTT. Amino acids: CASSRGTGSDSPLHF.

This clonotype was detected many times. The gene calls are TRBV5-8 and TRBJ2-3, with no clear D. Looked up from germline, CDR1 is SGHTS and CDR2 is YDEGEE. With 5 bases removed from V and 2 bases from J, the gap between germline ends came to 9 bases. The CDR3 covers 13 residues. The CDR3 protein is CASSLDPTDTQYF. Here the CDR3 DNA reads TGTGCCAGCAGTCTTGACCCCACAGATACGCAGTATTTT.

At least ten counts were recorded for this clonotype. The CDR3 DNA reads as TGCAGTGCTAGAGTTTCGCCCGGGGCTGTCGAGCAGTACTTC. Protein sequence: CSARVSPGAVEQYF. The rearrangement joins TRBV20-1 to TRBJ2-7; D possibly uses TRBD1 or TRBD2 (5 bases each). CDR3 length equals 14 residues. Germline V gene data show CDR1 as DFQATT and CDR2 as SNEGSKA (reference sequence). The germline V and J ends were trimmed by 1 base and 6 bases, with 16 bases remaining between them.

The CDR3 coding sequence is TGCAGTGCAAACGCAGGTGGGGGCTACAATGAGCAGTTCTTC. It yields the protein CSANAGGGYNEQFF. V usage is TRBV20-1 and J usage is TRBJ2-1; D assignment may be TRBD1 or TRBD2 (5 bases each). From germline, CDR1 is DFQATT and CDR2 SNEGSKA (reference sequence). V was pared by 6 bases and J by 3 bases, with 15 bases between. The CDR3 sequence is 14 residues long.

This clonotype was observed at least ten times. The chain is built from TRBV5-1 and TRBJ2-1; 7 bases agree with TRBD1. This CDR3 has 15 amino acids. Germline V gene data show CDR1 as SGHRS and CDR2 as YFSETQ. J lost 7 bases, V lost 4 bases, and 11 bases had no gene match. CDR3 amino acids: CASSLRTGFDNEQFF. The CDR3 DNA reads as TGCGCCAGCAGCCTAAGGACAGGATTCGATAATGAGCAGTTCTTC.

DNA for the CDR3: TGCAGTGCCCTCGGGCTAGCGGGAAGGGATACGCAGTATTTT. The encoded protein is CSALGLAGRDTQYF. The chain couples TRBV20-1 to TRBJ2-3; TRBD2 agrees at 9 bases. V lost 6 bases and J lost 6; bases outside the gene matches: 10. CDR1 is DFQATT and CDR2 is SNEGSKA in the germline V gene (reference sequence). This CDR3 has 14 residues.

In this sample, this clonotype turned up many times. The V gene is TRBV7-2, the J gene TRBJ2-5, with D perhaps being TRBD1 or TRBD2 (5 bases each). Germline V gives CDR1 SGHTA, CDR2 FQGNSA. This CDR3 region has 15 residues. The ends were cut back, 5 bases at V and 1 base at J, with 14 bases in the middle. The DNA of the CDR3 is TGTGCCAGCAGCCCAAAGTGGGGGAGCCAAGAGACCCAGTACTTC. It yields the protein CASSPKWGSQETQYF.

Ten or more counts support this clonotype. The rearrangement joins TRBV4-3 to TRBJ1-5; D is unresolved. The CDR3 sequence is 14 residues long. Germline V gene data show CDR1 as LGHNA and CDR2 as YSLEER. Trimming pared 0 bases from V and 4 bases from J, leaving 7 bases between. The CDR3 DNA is TGCGCCAGCAGCCAAGATCTGTTTAATCAGCCCCAGCATTTT. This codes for CASSQDLFNQPQHF.

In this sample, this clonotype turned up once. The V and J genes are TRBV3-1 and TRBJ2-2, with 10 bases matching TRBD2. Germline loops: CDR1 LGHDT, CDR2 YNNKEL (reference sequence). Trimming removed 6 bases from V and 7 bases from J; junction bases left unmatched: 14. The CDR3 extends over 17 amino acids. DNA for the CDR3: TGTGCCAGCAGGATTCGAGGGACTAGCGCATCCCACGGGGAGCTGTTTTTT. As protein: CASRIRGTSASHGELFF.

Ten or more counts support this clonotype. In nucleotides, the CDR3 is TGTGCCAGCAGCTTAGATTCCGGAGACCAAGAGACCCAGTACTTC. Translated, it gives CASSLDSGDQETQYF. V is TRBV11-1 and J is TRBJ2-5; D is undetermined. Germline CDR1 reads SGHAT; CDR2 reads FQDESV (reference sequence). Trimming took 1 base from V and 0 from J, leaving 9 bases between them. This CDR3 region has 15 residues.

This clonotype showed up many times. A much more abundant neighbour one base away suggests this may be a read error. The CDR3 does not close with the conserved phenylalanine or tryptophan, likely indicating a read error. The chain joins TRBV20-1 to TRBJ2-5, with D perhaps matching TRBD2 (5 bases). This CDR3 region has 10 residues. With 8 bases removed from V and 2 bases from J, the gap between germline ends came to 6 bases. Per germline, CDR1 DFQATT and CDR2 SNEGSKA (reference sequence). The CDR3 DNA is TGCAGTCCGGGACAAGAGACCCAGTACTCC. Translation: CSPGQETQYS.

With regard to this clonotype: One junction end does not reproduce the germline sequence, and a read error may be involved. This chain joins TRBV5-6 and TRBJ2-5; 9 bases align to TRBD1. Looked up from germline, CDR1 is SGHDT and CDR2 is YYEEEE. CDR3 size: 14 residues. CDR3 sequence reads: CASAEGQGQETQYF. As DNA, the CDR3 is TGTGCCAGCGCGGAAGGACAGGGGCAAGAGACTCAGTACTTC.

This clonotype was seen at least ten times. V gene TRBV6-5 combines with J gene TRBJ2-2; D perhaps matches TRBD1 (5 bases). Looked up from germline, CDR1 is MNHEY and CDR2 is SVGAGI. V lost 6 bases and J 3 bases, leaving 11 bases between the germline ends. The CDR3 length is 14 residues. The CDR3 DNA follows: TGTGCCAGCAGGGGCAGGGCGGACACCGGGGAGCTGTTTTTT. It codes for CASRGRADTGELFF.

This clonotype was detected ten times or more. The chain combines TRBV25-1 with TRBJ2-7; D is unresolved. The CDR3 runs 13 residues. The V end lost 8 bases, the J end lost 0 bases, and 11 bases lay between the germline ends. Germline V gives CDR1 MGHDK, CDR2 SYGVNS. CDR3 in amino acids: CASQTLFSYEQYF. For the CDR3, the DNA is TGTGCCAGCCAGACCTTGTTCTCCTACGAGCAGTACTTC.

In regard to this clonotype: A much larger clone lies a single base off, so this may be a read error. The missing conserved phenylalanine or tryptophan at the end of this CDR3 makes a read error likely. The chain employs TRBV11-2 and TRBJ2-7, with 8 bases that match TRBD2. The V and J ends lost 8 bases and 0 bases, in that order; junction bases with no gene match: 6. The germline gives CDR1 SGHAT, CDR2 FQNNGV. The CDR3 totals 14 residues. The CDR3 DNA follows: TGTGCCAGCGGCTCCGGGACTAGCTCCTACGAGCAGTACCTC. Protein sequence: CASGSGTSSYEQYL.